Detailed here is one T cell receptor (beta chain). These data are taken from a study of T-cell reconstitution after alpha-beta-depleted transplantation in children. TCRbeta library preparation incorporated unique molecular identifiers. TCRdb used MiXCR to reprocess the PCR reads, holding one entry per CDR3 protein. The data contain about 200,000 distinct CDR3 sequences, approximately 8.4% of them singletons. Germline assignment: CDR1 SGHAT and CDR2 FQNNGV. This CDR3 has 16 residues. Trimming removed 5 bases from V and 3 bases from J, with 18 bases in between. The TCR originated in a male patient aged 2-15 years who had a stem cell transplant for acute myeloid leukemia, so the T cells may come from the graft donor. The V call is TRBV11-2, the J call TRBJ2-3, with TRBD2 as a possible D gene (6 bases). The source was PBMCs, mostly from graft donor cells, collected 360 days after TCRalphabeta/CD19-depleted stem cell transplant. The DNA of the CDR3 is TGTGCCAGCAGCCACGGGACTCCCATGACAACAGATACGCAGTATTTT. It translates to CASSHGTPMTTDTQYF.